A selection of T cell receptor beta chains follows, all from one sample in a study of blood T cell repertoires in COVID-19. Only in-frame clones appear in the TCRdb table, and some are missing; sequencing was by immunoSEQ multiplex PCR. The sample contains more than 120,000 clones, around 87% of which appear only once. The sequenced sample was peripheral blood. The receptors were sampled from a man between 45 and 60 years old who had recovered from COVID-19. CDR3s include the opening cysteine and the closing phenylalanine or tryptophan. Each record gives: V gene, clone size, J gene, D gene, CDR3 DNA, CDR3 protein. The D gene is left open where the match is weak. Part of the rows lack a size; the others show once, few, many or a class for expanded clones.

V: TRBV7-9
size: NA
J: TRBJ2-7
D: NA
DNA: TGTGCCAGCAGCTCTTCCGGGACCTACGAGCAGTACTTC
CDR3: CASSSSGTYEQYF

V: TRBV5-6
size: NA
J: TRBJ2-2
D: NA
DNA: TGTGCCAGCAGATGGAGTGGAACCGGGGAGCTGTTTTTT
CDR3: CASRWSGTGELFF

V: TRBV4-2
size: NA
J: TRBJ2-5
D: NA
DNA: TGTGCCAGCAGCCCTACGGCCGGGGACCAAGAGACCCAGTACTTC
CDR3: CASSPTAGDQETQYF

V: TRBV3-1/TRBV3-2
size: NA
J: TRBJ2-7
D: NA
DNA: TGTGCCAGCAGCCATACCGGCAGGGGAGGGTACGAGCAGTACTTC
CDR3: CASSHTGRGGYEQYF

V: TRBV7-9
size: NA
J: TRBJ1-2
D: TRBD1
DNA: TGTGCCAGCAGCTCTACGGTCGGGACAGGGTACGGCTACACCTTC
CDR3: CASSSTVGTGYGYTF

V: TRBV19
size: NA
J: TRBJ1-5
D: TRBD1
DNA: TGTGCCAGCCGACTGGACAGGGGTAGATATCAGCCCCAGCATTTT
CDR3: CASRLDRGRYQPQHF

V: TRBV6-1
size: once
J: TRBJ2-7
D: NA
DNA: TGTGCCAGCAGTGACCCAGGACAGTACGAGCAGTACTTC
CDR3: CASSDPGQYEQYF

V: TRBV4-1
size: NA
J: TRBJ2-7
D: NA
DNA: TGCGCCAGCAGCCACGGCGGTGAGCAGTACTTC
CDR3: CASSHGGEQYF

V: TRBV6-1
size: NA
J: TRBJ1-2
D: NA
DNA: TGTGCCAGCAGTGAAGCGCTCGAGGGTAACTATGGCTACACCTTC
CDR3: CASSEALEGNYGYTF

V: TRBV2
size: NA
J: TRBJ1-5
D: NA
DNA: TGTGCCAGCACGGGGGGCAGAGTAAGCAATCAGCCCCAGCATTTT
CDR3: CASTGGRVSNQPQHF

V: TRBV5-1
size: NA
J: TRBJ2-3
D: NA
DNA: TGCGCCAGCAGCTCTGGTCCCGGAGCAGATACGCAGTATTTT
CDR3: CASSSGPGADTQYF

V: TRBV18
size: NA
J: TRBJ2-3
D: NA
DNA: TGTGCCAGCTCACCGGAGGTCGGTGGGGTCTGGGATACGCAGTATTTT
CDR3: CASSPEVGGVWDTQYF

V: TRBV9
size: many
J: TRBJ2-7
D: TRBD2
DNA: TGTGCCAGCAGCGCTCACCATAGCGGGGGGATCAACGAGCAGTACTTC
CDR3: CASSAHHSGGINEQYF

V: TRBV9
size: NA
J: TRBJ2-1
D: TRBD2
DNA: TGTGCCAGCAGCGTCACCGGGACTACCTACAATGAGCAGTTCTTC
CDR3: CASSVTGTTYNEQFF

V: TRBV7-9
size: NA
J: TRBJ1-1
D: TRBD1
DNA: TGTGCCAGCAGCTTAAGCACAGGGGGCTTCCCTGAAGCTTTCTTT
CDR3: CASSLSTGGFPEAFF

V: TRBV18
size: once
J: TRBJ1-5
D: NA
DNA: TGTGCCAGCTCACCAGGCGTGGGGGCGGTGAGTCAGCCCCAGCATTTT
CDR3: CASSPGVGAVSQPQHF

V: TRBV19
size: NA
J: TRBJ1-1
D: TRBD1
DNA: TGTGCCAGTAGTACCGACAGGGGGAACACTGAAGCTTTCTTT
CDR3: CASSTDRGNTEAFF

V: TRBV30
size: few
J: TRBJ1-6
D: NA
DNA: TGTGCCTGGACTAATTGGGGGGTCGAGTATAATTCACCCCTCCACTTT
CDR3: CAWTNWGVEYNSPLHF

V: TRBV4-1
size: NA
J: TRBJ2-5
D: TRBD1
DNA: TGCGCCAGCAGCCAAGAGACAGGGGGTCGGGAGACCCAGTACTTC
CDR3: CASSQETGGRETQYF

V: TRBV5-1
size: NA
J: TRBJ2-1
D: NA
DNA: TGCGCCAGCAGCTTGCTCCCGGGACTCGCGAGAAGGAGCCAGTTCTTC
CDR3: CASSLLPGLARRSQFF

V: TRBV28
size: NA
J: TRBJ1-3
D: NA
DNA: TGTGCCAGCAGCCCTAGGGGGTTGGGAAACACCATATATTTT
CDR3: CASSPRGLGNTIYF

V: TRBV7-2
size: NA
J: TRBJ2-7
D: TRBD1
DNA: TGTGCCAGCAGCCGGTCCCCGGGACAGGCCTCCTACGAGCAGTACTTC
CDR3: CASSRSPGQASYEQYF

V: TRBV5-1
size: NA
J: TRBJ2-3
D: TRBD1
DNA: TGCGCCAGCAGCTTGGGAACCCCGGGACAGGCCTTCGTCACAGATACGCAGTATTTT
CDR3: CASSLGTPGQAFVTDTQYF

V: TRBV6-5
size: NA
J: TRBJ2-7
D: NA
DNA: TGTGCCAGCAGCCCAGGCATCACAGGGACCTACGAGCAGTACTTC
CDR3: CASSPGITGTYEQYF

V: TRBV6-4
size: NA
J: TRBJ2-2
D: NA
DNA: TGTGCCAGCAGTGATCTAAGCCCCGGGGAGCTGTTTTTT
CDR3: CASSDLSPGELFF

V: TRBV27
size: NA
J: TRBJ2-3
D: NA
DNA: TGTGCCAGCAGTTTCGGGTCGGTAAGCACAGATACGCAGTATTTT
CDR3: CASSFGSVSTDTQYF

V: TRBV4-1
size: once
J: TRBJ1-1
D: TRBD1
DNA: TGCGCCAGCAGCAAGGGACAGGGGGCCAACACTGAAGCTTTCTTT
CDR3: CASSKGQGANTEAFF

V: TRBV28
size: NA
J: TRBJ2-3
D: TRBD2
DNA: TGTGCCAGCAGTTTTATGTCGGGGGGGGGCCCGGATACGCAGTATTTT
CDR3: CASSFMSGGGPDTQYF

V: TRBV7-8
size: NA
J: TRBJ1-3
D: NA
DNA: TGTGCCAGCAGCTTAGGGGGGGGCCGGGGAAACACCATATATTTT
CDR3: CASSLGGGRGNTIYF

V: TRBV9
size: NA
J: TRBJ1-3
D: NA
DNA: TGTGCCAGCCGGGGCTCTGGAAACACCATATATTTT
CDR3: CASRGSGNTIYF

V: TRBV6-2/TRBV6-3
size: NA
J: TRBJ2-2
D: TRBD1
DNA: TGTGCCAGCAGTTTCTCGGGACAGGGGAACACCGGGGAGCTGTTTTTT
CDR3: CASSFSGQGNTGELFF

V: TRBV2
size: NA
J: TRBJ1-2
D: NA
DNA: TGTGCCAGCAGTGAGGACGGGGATGGCTACACCTTC
CDR3: CASSEDGDGYTF

V: TRBV2
size: NA
J: TRBJ2-2
D: NA
DNA: TGTGCCAGCAGTTACGAACCACTAAACACCGGGGAGCTGTTTTTT
CDR3: CASSYEPLNTGELFF

V: TRBV3-1/TRBV3-2
size: NA
J: TRBJ2-3
D: NA
DNA: TGTGCCAGCAGCCAAGTTATTTTCGCGGATACTAGCACAGATACGCAGTATTTT
CDR3: CASSQVIFADTSTDTQYF

V: TRBV10-2
size: NA
J: TRBJ2-5
D: TRBD1
DNA: TGCGCCAGCGGACAGGGGAGAGAGACCCAGTACTTC
CDR3: CASGQGRETQYF

V: TRBV3-1/TRBV3-2
size: NA
J: TRBJ2-4
D: NA
DNA: TGTGCCAGCAGCCATGTCGCGGAGGGAGCCAAAAACATTCAGTACTTC
CDR3: CASSHVAEGAKNIQYF

V: TRBV24-1
size: NA
J: TRBJ2-2
D: TRBD2
DNA: TGTGCCACCAGTGACCTGGGACTAGCGGGGGGGACCGGGGAGCTGTTTTTT
CDR3: CATSDLGLAGGTGELFF

V: TRBV4-3
size: once
J: TRBJ1-1
D: NA
DNA: TGCGCCAGCAGCCAAGAAGGGCAGGGTAGGACTGAAGCTTTCTTT
CDR3: CASSQEGQGRTEAFF

V: TRBV7-2
size: once
J: TRBJ2-5
D: TRBD2
DNA: TGTGCCAGCAGCCCGGGACTATGGAAGACCCAGTACTTC
CDR3: CASSPGLWKTQYF

V: TRBV25-1
size: NA
J: TRBJ1-3
D: NA
DNA: TGTGCCAGCAGTGGAACAATAGGCAGGGAAGGATCTGGAAACACCATATATTTT
CDR3: CASSGTIGREGSGNTIYF

V: TRBV6-5
size: NA
J: TRBJ1-2
D: TRBD1
DNA: TGTGCCAGCAGGGAGGGGGCAGGACCTAACTATGGCTACACCTTC
CDR3: CASREGAGPNYGYTF

V: TRBV5-1
size: NA
J: TRBJ2-1
D: TRBD2
DNA: TGCGCCAGCAGCTTCCCACTAGCGGGGGGGCAGTACAATGAGCAGTTCTTC
CDR3: CASSFPLAGGQYNEQFF

V: TRBV5-1
size: once
J: TRBJ2-7
D: NA
DNA: TGCGCCAGCAGCTACGGACAGTTTAATACCTACGAGCAGTACTTC
CDR3: CASSYGQFNTYEQYF

V: TRBV6-1
size: NA
J: TRBJ1-1
D: NA
DNA: TGTGCCAGCAGTGACCAGGCGACAGTGAACACTGAAGCTTTCTTT
CDR3: CASSDQATVNTEAFF

V: TRBV7-2
size: NA
J: TRBJ2-7
D: TRBD2
DNA: TGTGCCAGCAGCTTGGGGGGGAAAGCCTACGAGCAGTACTTC
CDR3: CASSLGGKAYEQYF

V: TRBV6-2/TRBV6-3
size: NA
J: TRBJ2-7
D: NA
DNA: TGTGCCAGCAGTTACAGAGGGACAATCGAGCAGTACTTC
CDR3: CASSYRGTIEQYF

V: TRBV7-2
size: NA
J: TRBJ2-7
D: NA
DNA: TGTGCCAGCAGCTTAAGGGCGGGGGAGCAGTACTTC
CDR3: CASSLRAGEQYF

V: TRBV28
size: NA
J: TRBJ2-5
D: TRBD2
DNA: TGTGCCAGCAGTCTCCGGGGGGCCCAGTACTTC
CDR3: CASSLRGAQYF